These 18 T cell receptor beta chains came from one sample sequenced in a study of a mutant IDH1 vaccine in newly diagnosed glioma. Their antigens are not known. Time point indicated: week 11, during vaccination. Doses comprised 300 ug of mutant IDH1 20-mer peptide each, plus topical imiquimod. Some clones are missing from TCRdb's copy, which holds only in-frame ones; the method was immunoSEQ multiplex PCR. The top ten clones hold more than 12% of a sample with about 40,000 clones, about 80% of them seen once. The source material was peripheral blood mononuclear cells (PBMCs), sampled from a glioma patient whose treatment included an IDH1 peptide vaccine. These receptors were obtained from a woman in her twenties or thirties with glioma. Some clones in this sample may be carry-over from other donors' samples.

The J gene is TRBJ2-7, the V gene TRBV2; no firm D call. The V and J ends lost 4 bases and 6 bases respectively, with 10 bases between them. Germline CDR1 reads SNHLY; CDR2 reads FYNNEI. The CDR3 contains 12 residues. The chain's CDR3 is CASSVLWLEQYF. Here the CDR3 DNA reads TGTGCCAGCAGTGTACTCTGGCTCGAGCAGTACTTC.

This clone was observed a handful of times. The chain links TRBV29-1 to TRBJ1-1; the D gene is possibly TRBD1 (5 bases). Germline V gene lookup returns CDR1 SQVTM and CDR2 ANQGSEA. The CDR3 runs 11 residues. With 5 bases removed from V and 4 bases from J, the gap between germline ends came to 8 bases. This CDR3 is CSVRGATEAFF. The DNA of the CDR3 is TGCAGCGTTCGAGGGGCCACTGAAGCTTTCTTT.

J is TRBJ2-5 and V is TRBV15, with D unclear. This CDR3 has 12 residues. Per germline, CDR1 LNHNV and CDR2 YYDKDF (reference sequence). The germline V and J ends were trimmed by 6 bases and 4 bases, with 9 bases remaining between them. CDR3 sequence (DNA): TGTGCCACCAGTCATCCCCCAGAGACCCAGTACTTC. Protein product: CATSHPPETQYF.

The gene calls are TRBV7-6 and TRBJ1-2; no clear D gene. Trimming left V 1 base short and J 2 bases short, with 5 bases between. This CDR3 spans 13 amino acids. CDR1 and CDR2 from the germline V gene are SGHVS and FNYEAQ. The CDR3 nucleotides are TGTGCCAGCAGCTTAGGAGGGAACTATGGCTACACCTTC. This sequence encodes CASSLGGNYGYTF.

In this sample, this clone turned up a few times. The limits of the CDR3 on the DNA are not certain, so only TCRdb's listed CDR3 is given. The chain has TRBV28 and TRBJ2-3; whether TRBD2, the table's D call, matches the DNA was not checked. The CDR3 extends over 15 residues, inclusive of both ends. Germline loops: CDR1 MDHEN, CDR2 SYDVKM. The CDR3 here is CASSWGQGSSGVRYF.

The gene calls are TRBV6-6 and TRBJ1-1, with D possibly being TRBD1 (5 bases). Per germline, CDR1 MNHNY and CDR2 SVGAGI (reference sequence). The CDR3 extends over 12 amino acids. V was pared by 7 bases and J by 6 bases, with 12 bases between. The CDR3 sequence: CASNRGEPEAFF. In nucleotides, the CDR3 is TGTGCCAGCAATAGAGGGGAGCCTGAAGCTTTCTTT.

The chain combines TRBV5-4 with TRBJ2-2; TRBD1 matches 7 bases. Germline trimming cut 6 bases from V and 7 bases from J; bases unmatched to any gene: 12. Germline V gene data show CDR1 as SGHNT and CDR2 as YYREEE (reference sequence). This CDR3 is 15 amino acids long. CDR3 loop: CASKTQGKFGGELFF. In DNA, the CDR3 is TGTGCCAGCAAAACACAGGGGAAATTCGGCGGGGAGCTGTTTTTT.

The V and J genes are TRBV2 and TRBJ2-1; D not resolved. V was cut by 6 bases and J by 7 bases, with 19 bases left in between. Germline loops: CDR1 SNHLY, CDR2 FYNNEI. The CDR3 is made up of 15 amino acids. The CDR3: CASSRGPVTQNEQFF. In nucleotides, the CDR3 is TGTGCCAGCAGCCGCGGACCGGTCACCCAGAATGAGCAGTTCTTC.

J is TRBJ2-1 and V is TRBV9; 12 positions agree with TRBD2. Trimming cost V 0 bases and J 9 bases; bases outside gene matches: 22. The CDR3 totals 21 residues. Looked up from germline, CDR1 is SGDLS and CDR2 is YYNGEE. CDR3 residues: CASSVGVQRLTSGSKLGEQFF. The CDR3, as DNA: TGTGCCAGCAGCGTAGGGGTCCAGAGGCTGACTAGCGGGAGTAAATTAGGTGAGCAGTTCTTC.

The rearrangement links TRBV10-1 to TRBJ2-1; no clear D gene. This CDR3 comprises 12 residues. CDR1 is WNHNN and CDR2 is SYGVQD in the germline V gene (reference sequence). Trimming took 7 bases from V and 6 from J, leaving 10 bases between them. CDR3 region: CASMGIGNEQFF. In DNA form, the CDR3 reads TGCGCCAGCATGGGGATAGGCAATGAGCAGTTCTTC.

V usage is TRBV6-1 and J usage is TRBJ2-7, with no clear D. CDR3 size: 15 residues. Per germline, CDR1 MNHNS and CDR2 SASEGT. V was trimmed by 5 bases and J by 1 base, leaving 15 bases between them. The CDR3 bases are TGTGCCAGCAGTCCTCAACCGACGGTTTCCTACGAGCAGTACTTC. Translating gives CASSPQPTVSYEQYF.

This CDR3 is CASSSRDPPTDTQYF. CDR3 coding DNA: TGTGCCAGCAGCTCCCGGGACCCTCCCACAGATACGCAGTATTTT. V is TRBV7-8 and J is TRBJ2-3, with D perhaps being TRBD1 or TRBD2 (5 bases each). The V gene's germline CDR1 is SGHVS and CDR2 FQNEAQ. The CDR3 consists of 15 residues. Trimming took 4 bases from V and 2 from J, leaving 13 bases between them.

This rearrangement joins TRBV10-3 to TRBJ2-3, with 12 bases identical to TRBD2. Trimming cost V 7 bases and J 6 bases; bases outside gene matches: 8. CDR1 ENHRY and CDR2 SYGVKD come from the germline V gene. This CDR3 has 15 residues. CDR3 sequence: CAITRLAGAVDTQYF. In nucleotides, the CDR3 is TGTGCCATCACCAGACTAGCGGGAGCGGTTGATACGCAGTATTTT.

The chain is built from TRBV7-2 and TRBJ1-1; D is unresolved. The CDR3 contains 13 residues. V was cut by 1 base and J by 6 bases, with 9 bases left in between. Germline CDR1 is SGHTA and CDR2 is FQGNSA. The CDR3 spells CASSLVGRSEAFF. CDR3 DNA: TGTGCCAGCAGCTTAGTAGGCAGGTCTGAAGCTTTCTTT.

The chain combines TRBV5-1 with TRBJ1-4, with 10 bases that match TRBD1. Trimming at V came to 4 bases and at J to 5 bases, leaving 2 bases not matched to a gene. The CDR3 runs to 14 residues. The germline V gene encodes CDR1 SGHRS and CDR2 YFSETQ. CDR3: CASSPGQGNEKLFF. In DNA form, the CDR3 reads TGCGCCAGCAGCCCGGGACAGGGGAATGAAAAACTGTTTTTT.

This clone has more than one count but fewer than ten. The J gene is TRBJ2-4, the V gene TRBV25-1, with no clear D. Trimming stripped 7 bases from V and 1 base from J, with 23 bases between. In germline, CDR1 is MGHDK, CDR2 SYGVNS. The CDR3 has 18 residues. The CDR3, as DNA: TGTGCCAGCATGCCAAATGCCGACCCGCCGGTTGCCAAAAACATTCAGTACTTC. Amino acids: CASMPNADPPVAKNIQYF.

This chain uses TRBV18 with TRBJ2-5, with 7 bases that match TRBD1. Germline V gene lookup returns CDR1 KGHSH and CDR2 LQKENI. The CDR3 has 14 residues. J lost 2 bases, V lost 6 bases, and 6 bases had no gene match. The CDR3 region is CASSQQGSQETQYF. Here the CDR3 DNA reads TGTGCCAGCTCTCAACAGGGGAGTCAAGAGACCCAGTACTTC.

The V call is TRBV29-1, the J call TRBJ1-3; D ambiguous. Germline lookup yields CDR1 SQVTM and CDR2 ANQGSEA. V shed 0 bases and J shed 4 bases, with 13 bases lying between them. The CDR3 is made up of 15 amino acids. The chain's CDR3 is CSVEDFGLLGNTIYF. As DNA, the CDR3 is TGCAGCGTTGAAGATTTTGGTTTACTCGGAAACACCATATATTTT.